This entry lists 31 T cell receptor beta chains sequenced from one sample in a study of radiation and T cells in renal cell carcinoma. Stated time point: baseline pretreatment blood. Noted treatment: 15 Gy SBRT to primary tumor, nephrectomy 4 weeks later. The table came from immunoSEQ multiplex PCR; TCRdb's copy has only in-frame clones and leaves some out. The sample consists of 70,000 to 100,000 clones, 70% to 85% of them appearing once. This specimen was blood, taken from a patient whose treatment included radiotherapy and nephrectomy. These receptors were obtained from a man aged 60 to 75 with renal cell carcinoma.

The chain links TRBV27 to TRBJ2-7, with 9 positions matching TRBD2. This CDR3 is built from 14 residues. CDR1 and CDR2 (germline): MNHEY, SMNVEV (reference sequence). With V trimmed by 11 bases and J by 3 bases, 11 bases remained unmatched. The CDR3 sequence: CASSRRGRDYEQYF. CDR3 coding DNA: TGTGCCTCCTCTAGGCGCGGGAGGGACTACGAGCAGTACTTC.

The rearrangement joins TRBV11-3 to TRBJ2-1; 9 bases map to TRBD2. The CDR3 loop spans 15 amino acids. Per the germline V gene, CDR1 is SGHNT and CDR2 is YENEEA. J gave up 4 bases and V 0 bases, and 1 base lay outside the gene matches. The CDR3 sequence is CASSLESGGYNEQFF. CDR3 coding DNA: TGTGCCAGCAGCTTAGAAAGCGGGGGGTACAATGAGCAGTTCTTC. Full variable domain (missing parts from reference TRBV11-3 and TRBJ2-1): EAGVVQSPRYKIIEKKQPVAFWCNPISGHNTLYWYLQNLGQGPELLIRYENEEAVDDSQLPKDRFSAERLKGVDSTLKIQPAELGDSAVYLCASSLESGGYNEQFFGPGTRLTVL.

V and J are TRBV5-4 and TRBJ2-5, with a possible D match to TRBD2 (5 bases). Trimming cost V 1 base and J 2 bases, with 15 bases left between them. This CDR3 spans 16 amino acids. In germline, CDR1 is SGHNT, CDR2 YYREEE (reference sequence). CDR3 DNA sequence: TGTGCCAGCAGCTTGAGGTCCAGCGGAGATCAAGAGACCCAGTACTTC. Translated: CASSLRSSGDQETQYF.

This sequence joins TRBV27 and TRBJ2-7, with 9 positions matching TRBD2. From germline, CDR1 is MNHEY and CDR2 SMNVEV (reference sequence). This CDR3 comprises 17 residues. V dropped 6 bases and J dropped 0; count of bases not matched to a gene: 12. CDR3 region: CASRSRTSGFYSYEQYF. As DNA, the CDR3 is TGTGCCAGCAGATCTAGAACTAGCGGGTTTTACTCCTACGAGCAGTACTTC.

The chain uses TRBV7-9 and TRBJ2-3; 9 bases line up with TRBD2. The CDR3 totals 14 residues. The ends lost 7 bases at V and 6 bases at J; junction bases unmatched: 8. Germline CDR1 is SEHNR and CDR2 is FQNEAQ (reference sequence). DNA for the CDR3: TGTGCCAGCACCCTAGCGGGACTGGGGGATACGCAGTATTTT. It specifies CASTLAGLGDTQYF.

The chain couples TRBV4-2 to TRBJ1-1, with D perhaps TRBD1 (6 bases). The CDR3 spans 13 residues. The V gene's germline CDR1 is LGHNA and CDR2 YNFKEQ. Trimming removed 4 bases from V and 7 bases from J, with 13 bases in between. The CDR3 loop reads CASSRGGAGEAFF. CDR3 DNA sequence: TGTGCCAGCAGCCGTGGGGGCGCTGGTGAAGCTTTCTTT.

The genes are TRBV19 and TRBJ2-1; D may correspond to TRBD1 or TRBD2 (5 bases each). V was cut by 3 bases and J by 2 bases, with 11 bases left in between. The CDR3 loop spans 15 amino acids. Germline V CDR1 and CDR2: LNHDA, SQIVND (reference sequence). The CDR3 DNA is TGTGCCAGTAGTATTGGAACGGGGCCCTACAATGAGCAGTTCTTC. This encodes CASSIGTGPYNEQFF.

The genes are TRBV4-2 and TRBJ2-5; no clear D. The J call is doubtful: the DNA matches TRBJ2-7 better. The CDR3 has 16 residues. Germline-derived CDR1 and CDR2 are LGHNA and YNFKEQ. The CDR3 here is CASSQDPAKPFYEQYF. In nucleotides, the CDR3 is TGTGCCAGCAGCCAAGACCCTGCAAAACCATTCTACGAGCAGTACTTC.

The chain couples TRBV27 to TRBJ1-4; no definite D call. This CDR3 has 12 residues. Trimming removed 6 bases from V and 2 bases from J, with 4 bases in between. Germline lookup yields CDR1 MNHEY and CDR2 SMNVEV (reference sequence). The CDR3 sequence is CASRSTNEKLFF. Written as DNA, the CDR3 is TGTGCCAGCAGGTCCACTAATGAAAAACTGTTTTTT.

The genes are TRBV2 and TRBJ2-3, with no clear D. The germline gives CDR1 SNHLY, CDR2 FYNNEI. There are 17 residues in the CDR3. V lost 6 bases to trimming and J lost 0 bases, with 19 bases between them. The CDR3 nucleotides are TGTGCCAGCAGCGACCGTGGCAGGCGACCTAGCACAGATACGCAGTATTTT. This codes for CASSDRGRRPSTDTQYF.

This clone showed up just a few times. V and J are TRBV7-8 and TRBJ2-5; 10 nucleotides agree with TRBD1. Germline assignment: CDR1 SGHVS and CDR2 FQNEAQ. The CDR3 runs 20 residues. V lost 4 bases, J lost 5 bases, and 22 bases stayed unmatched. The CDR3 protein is CASSSRNLGFRTGGSETQYF. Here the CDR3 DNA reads TGTGCCAGCAGCTCCCGAAACTTGGGTTTTCGGACAGGGGGTTCGGAGACCCAGTACTTC. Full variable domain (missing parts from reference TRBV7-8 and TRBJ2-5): GAGVSQSPRYKVAKRGQDVALRCDPISGHVSLFWYQQALGQGPEFLTYFQNEAQLDKSGLPSDRFFAERPEGSVSTLKIQRTQQEDSAVYLCASSSRNLGFRTGGSETQYFGPGTRLLVL.

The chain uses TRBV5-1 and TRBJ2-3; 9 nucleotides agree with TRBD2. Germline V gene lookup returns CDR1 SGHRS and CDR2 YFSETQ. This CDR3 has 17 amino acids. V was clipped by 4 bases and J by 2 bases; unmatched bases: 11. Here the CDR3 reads CASSNLRLAAPTDTQYF. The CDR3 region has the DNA TGCGCCAGCAGCAACCTCCGACTAGCGGCCCCCACAGATACGCAGTATTTT.

The CDR3 coding sequence is TGTGCCAGCAGTGAAGCAGCCAGGGCCCACGAGCAGTACTTC. It codes for CASSEAARAHEQYF. The chain combines TRBV6-1 with TRBJ2-7; D might be TRBD1 (5 bases). Per germline, CDR1 MNHNS and CDR2 SASEGT. Trimming removed 0 bases from V and 5 bases from J, with 11 bases in between. The CDR3 has 14 residues.

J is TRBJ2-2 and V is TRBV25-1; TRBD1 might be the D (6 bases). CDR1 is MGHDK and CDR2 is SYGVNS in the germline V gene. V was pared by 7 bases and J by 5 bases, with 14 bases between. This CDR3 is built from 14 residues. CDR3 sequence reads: CASTARGTTGELFF. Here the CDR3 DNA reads TGTGCCAGCACCGCCAGGGGAACGACCGGGGAGCTGTTTTTT.

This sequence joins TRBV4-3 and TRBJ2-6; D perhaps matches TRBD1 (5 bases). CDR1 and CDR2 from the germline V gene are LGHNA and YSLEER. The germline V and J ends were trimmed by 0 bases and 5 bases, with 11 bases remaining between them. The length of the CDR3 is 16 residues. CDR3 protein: CASSQDPGNRANVLTF. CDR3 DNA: TGCGCCAGCAGCCAAGATCCAGGGAATAGGGCCAACGTCCTGACTTTC.

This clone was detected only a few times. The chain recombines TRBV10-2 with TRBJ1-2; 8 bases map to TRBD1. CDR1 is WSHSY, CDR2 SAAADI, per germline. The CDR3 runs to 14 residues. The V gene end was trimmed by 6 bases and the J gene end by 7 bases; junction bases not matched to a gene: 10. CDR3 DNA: TGCGCCAGCAGGACGGGCAGGGGGCCGAGTGGCTACACCTTC. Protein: CASRTGRGPSGYTF.

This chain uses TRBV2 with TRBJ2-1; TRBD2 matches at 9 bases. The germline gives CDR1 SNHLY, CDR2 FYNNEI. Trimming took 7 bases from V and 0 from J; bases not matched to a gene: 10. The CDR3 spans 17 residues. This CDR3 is CASILLGLASSYNEQFF. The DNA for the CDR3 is TGTGCCAGCATTCTACTCGGACTAGCGAGCTCCTACAATGAGCAGTTCTTC.

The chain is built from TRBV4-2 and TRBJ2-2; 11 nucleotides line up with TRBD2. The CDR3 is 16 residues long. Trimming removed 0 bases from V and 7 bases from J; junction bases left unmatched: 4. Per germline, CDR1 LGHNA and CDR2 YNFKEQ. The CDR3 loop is CASSQELAGVNGELFF. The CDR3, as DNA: TGTGCCAGCAGCCAAGAACTAGCGGGAGTTAACGGGGAGCTGTTTTTT.

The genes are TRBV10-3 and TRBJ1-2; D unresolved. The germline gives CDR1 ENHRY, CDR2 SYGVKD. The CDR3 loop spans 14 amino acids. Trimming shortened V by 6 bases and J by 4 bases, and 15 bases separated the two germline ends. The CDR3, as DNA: TGTGCCATCAGCGCCGGCACCACCTCCTATGGCTACACCTTC. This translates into CAISAGTTSYGYTF.

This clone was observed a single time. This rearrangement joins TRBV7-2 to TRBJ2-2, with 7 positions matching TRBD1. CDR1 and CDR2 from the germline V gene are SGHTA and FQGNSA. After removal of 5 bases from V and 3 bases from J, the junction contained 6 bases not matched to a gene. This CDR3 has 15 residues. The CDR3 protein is CASSLTGVDTGELFF. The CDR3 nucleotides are TGTGCCAGCAGCCTAACAGGGGTGGACACCGGGGAGCTGTTTTTT.

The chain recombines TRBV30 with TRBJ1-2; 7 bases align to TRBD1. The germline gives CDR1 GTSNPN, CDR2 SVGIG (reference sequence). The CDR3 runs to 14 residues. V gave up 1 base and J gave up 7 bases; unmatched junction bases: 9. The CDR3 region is CAWSARGFLGGYTF. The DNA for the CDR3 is TGTGCCTGGAGTGCCAGGGGGTTCCTAGGTGGCTACACCTTC. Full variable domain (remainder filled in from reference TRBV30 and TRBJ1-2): SQTIHQWPATLVQPVGSPLSLECTVEGTSNPNLYWYRQAAGRGLQLLFYSVGIGQISSEVPQNLSASRPQDRQFILSSKKLLLSDSGFYLCAWSARGFLGGYTFGSGTRLTVV.

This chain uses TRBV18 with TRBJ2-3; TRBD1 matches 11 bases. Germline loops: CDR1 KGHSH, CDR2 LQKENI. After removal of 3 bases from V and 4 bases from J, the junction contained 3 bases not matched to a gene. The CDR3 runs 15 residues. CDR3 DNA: TGTGCCAGCTCACCGAGGACAGGGGGCTCAGATACGCAGTATTTT. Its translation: CASSPRTGGSDTQYF.

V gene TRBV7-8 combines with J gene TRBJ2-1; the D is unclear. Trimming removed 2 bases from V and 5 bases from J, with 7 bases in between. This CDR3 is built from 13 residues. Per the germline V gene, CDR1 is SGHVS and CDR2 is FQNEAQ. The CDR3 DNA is TGTGCCAGCAGCTTATACAGAAACAATGAGCAGTTCTTC. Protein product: CASSLYRNNEQFF.

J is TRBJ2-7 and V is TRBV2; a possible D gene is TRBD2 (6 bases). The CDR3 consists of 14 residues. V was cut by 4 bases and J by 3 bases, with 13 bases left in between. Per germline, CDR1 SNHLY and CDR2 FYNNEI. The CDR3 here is CASSVPVGSYEQYF. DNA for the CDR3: TGTGCCAGCAGTGTCCCGGTCGGGAGCTACGAGCAGTACTTC.

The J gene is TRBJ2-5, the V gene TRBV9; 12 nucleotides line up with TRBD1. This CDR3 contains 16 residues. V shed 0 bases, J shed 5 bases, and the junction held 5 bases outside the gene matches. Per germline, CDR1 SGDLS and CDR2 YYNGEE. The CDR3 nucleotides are TGTGCCAGCAGCGTAGGCCCCGGGACAGGGGGCGAGACCCAGTACTTC. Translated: CASSVGPGTGGETQYF.

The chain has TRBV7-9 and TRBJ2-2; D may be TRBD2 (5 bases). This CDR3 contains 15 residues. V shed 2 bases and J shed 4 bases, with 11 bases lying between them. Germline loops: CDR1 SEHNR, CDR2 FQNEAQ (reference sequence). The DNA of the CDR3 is TGTGCCAGCAGCTTACCCGGACTTACCACCGGGGAGCTGTTTTTT. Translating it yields CASSLPGLTTGELFF.

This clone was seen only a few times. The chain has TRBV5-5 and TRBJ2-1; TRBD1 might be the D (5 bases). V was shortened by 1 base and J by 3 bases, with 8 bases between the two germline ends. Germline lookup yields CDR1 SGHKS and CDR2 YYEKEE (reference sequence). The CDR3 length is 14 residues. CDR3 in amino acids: CASSLQGIYNEQFF. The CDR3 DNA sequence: TGTGCCAGCAGCTTGCAGGGTATCTACAATGAGCAGTTCTTC.

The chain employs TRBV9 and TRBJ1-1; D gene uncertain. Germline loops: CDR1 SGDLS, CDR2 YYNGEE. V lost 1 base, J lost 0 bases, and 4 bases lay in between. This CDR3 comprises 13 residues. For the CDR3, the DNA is TGTGCCAGCAGCGTAAGCCTGAACACTGAAGCTTTCTTT. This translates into CASSVSLNTEAFF.

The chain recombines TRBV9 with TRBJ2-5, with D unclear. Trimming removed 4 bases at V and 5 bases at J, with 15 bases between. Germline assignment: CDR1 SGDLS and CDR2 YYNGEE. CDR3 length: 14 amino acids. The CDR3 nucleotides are TGTGCCAGCAGCCCAAGTCCAGTCCAGGAGACCCAGTACTTC. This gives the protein CASSPSPVQETQYF.

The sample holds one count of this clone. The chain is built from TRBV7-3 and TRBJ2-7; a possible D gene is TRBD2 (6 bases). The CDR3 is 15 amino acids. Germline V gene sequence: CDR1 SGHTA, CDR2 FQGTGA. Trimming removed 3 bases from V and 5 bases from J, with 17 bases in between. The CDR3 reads CASSLGYREFDEQYF. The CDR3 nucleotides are TGTGCCAGCAGCTTGGGTTACCGGGAGTTCGACGAGCAGTACTTC.

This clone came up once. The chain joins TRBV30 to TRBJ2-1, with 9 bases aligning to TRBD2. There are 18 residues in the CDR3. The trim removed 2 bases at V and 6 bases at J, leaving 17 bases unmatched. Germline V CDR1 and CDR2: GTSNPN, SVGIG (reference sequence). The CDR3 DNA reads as TGTGCCTGGAGTTCAGGGACTAGCCTTCTACCCAAGGGCAATGAGCAGTTCTTC. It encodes CAWSSGTSLLPKGNEQFF.